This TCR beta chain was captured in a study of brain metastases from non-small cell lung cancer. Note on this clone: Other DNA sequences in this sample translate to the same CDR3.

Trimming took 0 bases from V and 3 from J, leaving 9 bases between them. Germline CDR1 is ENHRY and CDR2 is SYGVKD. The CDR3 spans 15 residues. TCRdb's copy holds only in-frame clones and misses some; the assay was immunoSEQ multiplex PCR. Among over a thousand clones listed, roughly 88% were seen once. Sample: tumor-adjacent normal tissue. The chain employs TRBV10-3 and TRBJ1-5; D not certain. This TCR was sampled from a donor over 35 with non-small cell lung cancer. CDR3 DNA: TGTGCCATCAGTGAGTCGGACGGAATCAATCAGCCCCAGCATTTT. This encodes CAISESDGINQPQHF.